These 26 T cell receptor beta chains were sequenced from one sample in a study of response to subunit inactivated influenza vaccine. TCRdb itself ran the RT-PCR reads through MiXCR, one entry per CDR3 protein. Counted here are around 710,000 distinct CDR3 sequences, about 15% occurring once; the ten biggest clones make up 5.5% to 7%. The source material was PBMCs from blood, sampled around 14 days before vaccination. These receptors came from a man in his forties or fifties who received an inactivated influenza vaccine.

This clonotype was found a few times. The chain is built from TRBV4-3 and TRBJ2-1; no reliable D call. Germline assignment: CDR1 LGHNA and CDR2 YSLEER. The CDR3 totals 13 residues. Between the trimmed V and J ends, which lost 0 bases and 10 bases, there was a span of 10 bases. The CDR3 is CASSQDPQEEQFF. The CDR3 DNA is TGCGCCAGCAGCCAAGATCCCCAGGAGGAGCAGTTCTTC.

A single count supports this clonotype. The chain joins TRBV6-5 to TRBJ2-5; 9 bases fit TRBD2. Germline V gives CDR1 MNHEY, CDR2 SVGAGI. The V gene end was trimmed by 0 bases and the J gene end by 7 bases; junction bases not matched to a gene: 9. The CDR3 has 16 residues. This CDR3 reads CASSYSGAGGWGTQYF. CDR3 nucleotides: TGTGCCAGCAGTTACTCAGGAGCGGGAGGCTGGGGGACCCAGTACTTC.

This rearrangement joins TRBV25-1 to TRBJ1-1, with 8 bases aligning to TRBD1. CDR1 is MGHDK and CDR2 is SYGVNS in the germline V gene. The CDR3 spans 15 residues. The J segment lost 0 bases and the V segment lost 8 bases, leaving 8 bases of the junction unmatched. The CDR3 region has the DNA TGTGCCAGCTCCGGGACAGGACTCATGAACACTGAAGCTTTCTTT. Residues: CASSGTGLMNTEAFF. The entire variable domain, with the rest obtained from reference TRBV25-1 and TRBJ1-1, is as follows: EADIYQTPRYLVIGTGKKITLECSQTMGHDKMYWYQQDPGMELHLIHYSYGVNSTEKGDLSSESTVSRIRTEHFPLTLESARPSHTSQYLCASSGTGLMNTEAFFGQGTRLTVV.

This clonotype was detected many times. The chain uses TRBV12-3 or TRBV12-4 and TRBJ2-1, with D hard to call. V was cut by 5 bases and J by 0 bases, with 8 bases left in between. CDR3 size: 14 residues. The CDR3 spells CASSVASSYNEQFF. DNA for the CDR3: TGTGCCAGCAGTGTCGCGAGCTCCTACAATGAGCAGTTCTTC.

Comments on this clonotype: The CDR3 does not end in the conserved phenylalanine or tryptophan, so this is likely a read error. The rearrangement joins TRBV27 to TRBJ2-7; tentative D call: TRBD2 (5 bases). This CDR3 contains 15 residues. V was cut by 0 bases and J by 3 bases, with 12 bases left in between. Germline CDR1 and CDR2: MNHEY and SMNVEV (reference sequence). The CDR3 DNA follows: TGTGCCAGCAGTTTATCGAATAGCGTCAACTACGAGCAGTACCTC. This codes for CASSLSNSVNYEQYL.

V usage is TRBV7-2 and J usage is TRBJ1-4; no clear D gene. The CDR3 consists of 16 residues. Germline V gene sequence: CDR1 SGHTA, CDR2 FQGNSA. V was pared by 4 bases and J by 7 bases, with 19 bases between. CDR3 protein: CASSSRREQVGEKLFF. The DNA of the CDR3 is TGTGCCAGCAGCTCCCGAAGGGAGCAGGTTGGTGAAAAACTGTTTTTT.

This sequence joins TRBV25-1 and TRBJ2-3, with D possibly TRBD2 on 6 matching bases. The V end lost 0 bases, the J end lost 4 bases, and 11 bases lay between the germline ends. There are 15 residues in the CDR3. CDR1 MGHDK and CDR2 SYGVNS come from the germline V gene. CDR3 sequence: CASSEYGGGADTQYF. CDR3 coding DNA: TGTGCCAGCAGTGAATACGGGGGTGGGGCAGATACGCAGTATTTT.

This clonotype has at least ten counts. The chain employs TRBV12-3 or TRBV12-4 and TRBJ2-5; D is unresolved. The CDR3 length is 14 residues. Deletions cut 1 base from V and 1 base from J, with 7 bases between. CDR3 DNA sequence: TGTGCCAGCAGTTTAGTGGGCGTCCAAGAGACCCAGTACTTC. This sequence encodes CASSLVGVQETQYF.

This clonotype has a count of ten or more. The V call is TRBV12-3 or TRBV12-4, the J call TRBJ2-2; D gene uncertain. This CDR3 has 13 amino acids. V was pared by 5 bases and J by 2 bases, with 6 bases between. As DNA, the CDR3 is TGTGCCAGCAGTGTTCAAAACACCGGGGAGCTGTTTTTT. This sequence encodes CASSVQNTGELFF.

This clonotype has just a few counts. This CDR3 is CASSLPASPYQETQYF. As DNA, the CDR3 is TGTGCCAGCAGCTTACCGGCTAGCCCGTACCAAGAGACCCAGTACTTC. The J gene is TRBJ2-5, the V gene TRBV7-9; tentative D call: TRBD2 (5 bases). V was cut by 2 bases and J by 0 bases, with 13 bases left in between. CDR3 length: 16 amino acids. Germline V lookup: CDR1 SEHNR, CDR2 FQNEAQ (reference sequence).

This chain joins TRBV4-1 and TRBJ2-7; D gene uncertain. CDR1 is MGHRA, CDR2 YSYEKL, per germline. This CDR3 region has 15 residues. The germline V and J ends were trimmed by 0 bases and 3 bases, with 12 bases remaining between them. The CDR3 is CASSQDPGPLYEQYF. The CDR3 DNA reads as TGCGCCAGCAGCCAAGATCCCGGTCCTCTCTACGAGCAGTACTTC.

Only a few counts were recorded for this clonotype. The chain joins TRBV27 to TRBJ1-1; no firm D call. Trimming took 3 bases from V and 10 from J, leaving 12 bases between them. This CDR3 is built from 12 residues. The V gene's germline CDR1 is MNHEY and CDR2 SMNVEV (reference sequence). CDR3 amino acids: CASSFGGRTAFF. CDR3 nucleotides: TGTGCCAGCAGTTTTGGCGGCAGGACAGCTTTCTTT.

In this sample, this clonotype turned up many times. The V gene is TRBV5-1, the J gene TRBJ1-5; TRBD1 is a possible D gene (6 bases). Germline CDR1 is SGHRS and CDR2 is YFSETQ. The CDR3 length is 15 residues. V lost 4 bases and J 0 bases, leaving 11 bases between the germline ends. The CDR3 region has the DNA TGCGCCAGCAGCCCGGACAGTAATAGCAATCAGCCCCAGCATTTT. As protein: CASSPDSNSNQPQHF.

This clonotype was observed a few times. This chain uses TRBV7-9 with TRBJ2-1; 7 nucleotides agree with TRBD1. The J segment lost 14 bases and the V segment lost 8 bases, leaving 15 bases of the junction unmatched. Germline CDR1 and CDR2: SEHNR and FQNEAQ (reference sequence). The CDR3 sequence is 13 residues long. CDR3: CASAIRGQGVKFF. The CDR3 DNA sequence: TGTGCCAGCGCAATTCGCGGGCAGGGGGTGAAGTTCTTC.

The CDR3 loop reads CASSLGYRDDTQYF. The DNA for the CDR3 is TGTGCCAGCAGCTTAGGGTACAGGGATGATACGCAGTATTTT. The chain couples TRBV11-2 to TRBJ2-3; D perhaps matches TRBD1 (6 bases). The V end was cut by 1 base, the J end by 6 bases, with 11 bases between. CDR1 and CDR2 (germline): SGHAT, FQNNGV. This CDR3 spans 14 amino acids.

This clonotype was observed a handful of times. The V gene is TRBV28, the J gene TRBJ2-5; D might be TRBD1 (6 bases). The CDR3 contains 15 residues. V lost 2 bases, J lost 0 bases, and 10 bases lay in between. Germline CDR1 and CDR2: MDHEN and SYDVKM. CDR3 sequence reads: CASSLPDRHQETQYF. The CDR3 DNA reads TGTGCCAGCAGTTTACCCGACAGGCACCAAGAGACCCAGTACTTC.

This clonotype has just a few counts. This rearrangement joins TRBV12-3 or TRBV12-4 to TRBJ2-1; TRBD2 agrees at 8 bases. This CDR3 contains 14 residues. V shed 2 bases and J 10 bases; nucleotides not matched to a gene: 7. The CDR3 loop reads CASSLTGGPNEQFF. The CDR3 DNA is TGTGCCAGCAGTTTAACGGGGGGGCCTAACGAGCAGTTCTTC.

The chain recombines TRBV4-1 with TRBJ2-1; 11 nucleotides align to TRBD2. Germline V lookup: CDR1 MGHRA, CDR2 YSYEKL. The V segment lost 2 bases and the J segment 3 bases; nucleotides outside the gene matches: 3. The CDR3 covers 16 residues. CDR3 in amino acids: CASSQPLAGGYNEQFF. The DNA for the CDR3 is TGCGCCAGCAGCCAACCTCTAGCGGGGGGCTACAATGAGCAGTTCTTC.

The table lists this clonotype with a few counts. V usage is TRBV20-1 and J usage is TRBJ2-1; possible D gene TRBD1, 5 bases. Germline CDR1 reads DFQATT; CDR2 reads SNEGSKA (reference sequence). Between the trimmed V and J ends, which lost 1 base and 3 bases, there was a span of 19 bases. The CDR3 spans 17 residues. The CDR3 DNA follows: TGCAGTGCTAGAGCCGCCGTGGGGCACGGCGGCTACAATGAGCAGTTCTTC. Translation gives CSARAAVGHGGYNEQFF.

In its sample, this clonotype was seen a few times. The chain links TRBV5-6 to TRBJ1-1; D may be TRBD1 (5 bases). V was cut by 1 base and J by 0 bases, with 7 bases left in between. Germline CDR1 and CDR2: SGHDT and YYEEEE. The CDR3 has 14 residues. Written as DNA, the CDR3 is TGTGCCAGCAGCTTGAGACAGCTGAACACTGAAGCTTTCTTT. As protein: CASSLRQLNTEAFF.

In this sample, this clonotype turned up a few times. The chain uses TRBV6-5 and TRBJ2-3; no reliable D call. Germline V gene sequence: CDR1 MNHEY, CDR2 SVGAGI. The V end lost 0 bases, the J end lost 5 bases, and 9 bases lay between the germline ends. The CDR3 is 14 residues long. This CDR3 reads CASSYSSNRDTQYF. Here the CDR3 DNA reads TGTGCCAGCAGTTACTCGTCTAACAGAGATACGCAGTATTTT.

This clonotype was seen a handful of times. The J gene is TRBJ2-2, the V gene TRBV12-3 or TRBV12-4, with D perhaps assigned TRBD1 or TRBD2 (5 bases each). The CDR3 totals 14 residues. Between the trimmed V and J ends, which lost 7 bases and 6 bases, there was a span of 15 bases. CDR3 residues: CASTPGPFPGELFF. Written as DNA, the CDR3 is TGTGCCAGCACCCCGGGACCGTTCCCCGGGGAGCTGTTTTTT.

The J gene is TRBJ2-4, the V gene TRBV29-1; 11 nucleotides align to TRBD1. There are 17 residues in the CDR3. Trimming at V came to 7 bases and at J to 1 base, leaving 12 bases not matched to a gene. CDR1 is SQVTM and CDR2 is ANQGSEA in the germline V gene. The CDR3 loop is CSAAGTGGMKAKNIQYF. The CDR3 nucleotides read TGCAGCGCGGCGGGGACAGGGGGGATGAAGGCCAAAAACATTCAGTACTTC.

This chain connects TRBV21-1 to TRBJ2-5. TRBV21-1 is annotated as a pseudogene. The CDR3 is made up of 11 amino acids. CDR3 DNA sequence: TGTGCCAGCCCTCAGAAGGAGACCCAGTACTTC. Its protein is CASPQKETQYF.

In this sample, this clonotype turned up a few times. The J gene is TRBJ2-5, the V gene TRBV9, with a possible D match to TRBD2 (5 bases). The CDR3 extends over 14 amino acids. Trimming left V 4 bases short and J 5 bases short, with 15 bases between. Germline loops: CDR1 SGDLS, CDR2 YYNGEE. This chain's CDR3 is CASSPGGLRETQYF. The CDR3 nucleotides read TGTGCCAGCAGCCCAGGAGGTCTCAGGGAGACCCAGTACTTC. Together with reference TRBV9 and TRBJ2-5, the CDR3 gives the full variable domain: DSGVTQTPKHLITATGQRVTLRCSPRSGDLSVYWYQQSLDQGLQFLIQYYNGEERAKGNILERFSAQQFPDLHSELNLSSLELGDSALYFCASSPGGLRETQYFGPGTRLLVL.

This clonotype has more than one count but fewer than ten. The V and J genes are TRBV25-1 and TRBJ2-7; 10 nucleotides line up with TRBD1. CDR3 length: 13 residues. Germline V lookup: CDR1 MGHDK, CDR2 SYGVNS. The V segment lost 10 bases and the J segment 2 bases; nucleotides outside the gene matches: 5. CDR3 sequence (DNA): TGTGCCACCCCGGGACAGGGGCCCTACGAGCAGTACTTC. Amino acid sequence: CATPGQGPYEQYF.